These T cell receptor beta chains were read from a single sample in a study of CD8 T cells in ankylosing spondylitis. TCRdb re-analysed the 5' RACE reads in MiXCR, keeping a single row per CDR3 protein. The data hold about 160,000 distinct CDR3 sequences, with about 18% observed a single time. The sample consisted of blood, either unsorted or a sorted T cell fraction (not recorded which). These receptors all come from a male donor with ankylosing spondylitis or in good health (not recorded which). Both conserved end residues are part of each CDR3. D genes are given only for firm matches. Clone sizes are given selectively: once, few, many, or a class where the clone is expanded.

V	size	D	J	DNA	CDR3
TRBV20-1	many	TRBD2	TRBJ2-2	TGCAGTGCTAGAGATTTACTAGCGGGAGCCAACACCGGGGAGCTGTTTTTT	CSARDLLAGANTGELFF
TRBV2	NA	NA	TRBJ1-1	TGTGCCAGCAGTGTAGGGGAAAGGAGTGAAGCTTTCTTT	CASSVGERSEAFF
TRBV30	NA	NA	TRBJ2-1	TGTGCTGGGACTCCTCCCTACAATGAGCAGTTCTTC	CAGTPPYNEQFF
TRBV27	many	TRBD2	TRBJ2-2	TGTGCCAGCAGTTTAGAGGTAGCGGGTTACAAGAACACCGGGGAGCTGTTTTTT	CASSLEVAGYKNTGELFF
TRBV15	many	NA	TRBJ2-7	TGTGCCACCAGCAGAGAAACAGGGACCTACGAGCAGTACTTC	CATSRETGTYEQYF
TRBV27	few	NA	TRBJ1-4	TGTGCCAGCAGTTTATCTTATCATGCAACTAATGAAAAACTGTTTTTT	CASSLSYHATNEKLFF
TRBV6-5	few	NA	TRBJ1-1	TGTGCCAGCACCCCCTTGGGGGCCCGGCGGAACACTGAAGCTTTCTTT	CASTPLGARRNTEAFF
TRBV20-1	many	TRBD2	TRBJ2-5	TGCAGTGCTAGAGACCCTAGGCGGGGGGAGACCCAGTACTTC	CSARDPRRGETQYF
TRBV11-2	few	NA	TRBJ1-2	TGTGCCAGCAGCCGGGGCCCAGCTAACTATGGCTACACCTTC	CASSRGPANYGYTF
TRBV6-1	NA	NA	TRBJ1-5	TGTGCCAGCACCTTACCCGGAGGATATAGCAATCAGCCCCAGCATTTT	CASTLPGGYSNQPQHF
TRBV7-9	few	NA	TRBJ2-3	TGTGCCAGCGTCAACGGGTTTTTGGCTGAACCGCAGTATTTT	CASVNGFLAEPQYF
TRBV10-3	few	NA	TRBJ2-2	TGTGCCATCAGTATAGCCGGGCGGCCTCCCACCGGGGAGCTGTTTTTT	CAISIAGRPPTGELFF
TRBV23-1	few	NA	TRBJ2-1	TGCGCCAGCAGCCAACCGGGGGCGGACTACAATGAGCAGTTCTTC	CASSQPGADYNEQFF
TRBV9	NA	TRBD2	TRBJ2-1	TGTGCCAGCAGCGTAGGAGGGACTACCGACAATGAGCAGTTCTTC	CASSVGGTTDNEQFF
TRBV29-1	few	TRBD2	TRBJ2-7	TGCAGCGTTGAGCTAGCGGAACCCTACGAGCAGTACTTC	CSVELAEPYEQYF
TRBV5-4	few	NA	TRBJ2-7	TGTGCCAGCAGCTTGACCCTTGGAGACGAGCAGTACTTC	CASSLTLGDEQYF